The rows below give T cell receptor beta chains drawn from one sample of a study of blood T cells in healthy people across ages. TCRdb analysed the 5' RACE reads with MiXCR anew, one entry per CDR3 protein. The data show over 300,000 distinct CDR3 sequences, about 55% seen once. The specimen was blood. These receptors all come from a man aged 60 to 75 in good health. Both conserved end residues are part of each CDR3. The D gene is left open where the match is weak.

v_call: TRBV7-9
d_call: TRBD2
j_call: TRBJ2-1
cdr3_aa: CASSLPPGLFYNEQFF

v_call: TRBV3-1
d_call: .
j_call: TRBJ1-2
cdr3_aa: CASSPPTAFNYGYTF

v_call: TRBV4-2
d_call: TRBD1
j_call: TRBJ2-1
cdr3_aa: CASVDRDRGHNEQFF

v_call: TRBV6-6
d_call: .
j_call: TRBJ2-7
cdr3_aa: CASSPRLEGEQYF

v_call: TRBV7-3
d_call: .
j_call: TRBJ2-1
cdr3_aa: CASSPYLRGNEQFF

v_call: TRBV28
d_call: TRBD2
j_call: TRBJ2-3
cdr3_aa: CASTQSGPSGYTDTQYF

v_call: TRBV4-3
d_call: .
j_call: TRBJ2-4
cdr3_aa: CASSQDHQGRIKNIQYF

v_call: TRBV6-2/TRBV6-3
d_call: TRBD2
j_call: TRBJ2-1
cdr3_aa: CASSYPGLVEVYEQFF

v_call: TRBV29-1
d_call: TRBD2
j_call: TRBJ2-3
cdr3_aa: CSVGGREGLRDTQYF

v_call: TRBV12-5
d_call: .
j_call: TRBJ1-5
cdr3_aa: CASGVNQPQHF

v_call: TRBV2
d_call: .
j_call: TRBJ1-5
cdr3_aa: CASGALNPSQPQHF

v_call: TRBV7-2
d_call: TRBD1
j_call: TRBJ1-5
cdr3_aa: CASSPDRAGNQPQHF

v_call: TRBV29-1
d_call: .
j_call: TRBJ2-4
cdr3_aa: CSVTPQGGNIQYF

v_call: TRBV15
d_call: .
j_call: TRBJ1-5
cdr3_aa: CATSRIQGQGNQPQHF

v_call: TRBV29-1
d_call: .
j_call: .
cdr3_aa: CSVAGQSRGETQYF

v_call: TRBV7-9
d_call: .
j_call: TRBJ2-1
cdr3_aa: CASSLDQGYNEQFF

v_call: TRBV29-1
d_call: .
j_call: TRBJ2-3
cdr3_aa: CSPRGPGSDTQYF

v_call: TRBV7-2
d_call: .
j_call: TRBJ1-4
cdr3_aa: CASSLATGSREKLFF

v_call: TRBV7-2
d_call: .
j_call: TRBJ2-1
cdr3_aa: CASSLAHRGGEQFF

v_call: TRBV18
d_call: TRBD1
j_call: TRBJ1-1
cdr3_aa: CASSPTGTGGSRGTEAFF

v_call: TRBV12-3/TRBV12-4
d_call: .
j_call: TRBJ2-5
cdr3_aa: CASSSTGMRETQYF

v_call: TRBV5-1
d_call: .
j_call: TRBJ2-1
cdr3_aa: CASSPGSGSVYNEQFF

v_call: TRBV5-1
d_call: .
j_call: TRBJ2-7
cdr3_aa: CASSIDSGPYEQYF

v_call: TRBV28
d_call: TRBD2
j_call: TRBJ2-3
cdr3_aa: CASSPAGAPDTQYF

v_call: TRBV20-1
d_call: TRBD2
j_call: .
cdr3_aa: CSGGGGFETQYF

v_call: TRBV7-9
d_call: .
j_call: TRBJ1-1
cdr3_aa: CTSSGGGRDTEAFF

v_call: TRBV5-5
d_call: TRBD1
j_call: TRBJ2-3
cdr3_aa: CASSSRRQGDTDTQYF

v_call: TRBV6-1
d_call: .
j_call: TRBJ2-5
cdr3_aa: CASGGRNQETQYF

v_call: TRBV12-3/TRBV12-4
d_call: TRBD2
j_call: TRBJ2-5
cdr3_aa: CASSPGLAKETQYF

v_call: TRBV4-1
d_call: TRBD2
j_call: TRBJ2-3
cdr3_aa: CASRWTSGSDTQYF

v_call: TRBV24-1
d_call: .
j_call: TRBJ2-1
cdr3_aa: CATSDGPYNEQFF

v_call: TRBV10-3
d_call: TRBD2
j_call: TRBJ2-3
cdr3_aa: CATLAGPSTDTQYF

v_call: TRBV7-2
d_call: .
j_call: TRBJ1-2
cdr3_aa: CASRQGYGYTF

v_call: TRBV12-3/TRBV12-4
d_call: TRBD1
j_call: TRBJ1-6
cdr3_aa: CASSSQGVRNSPLHF

v_call: TRBV20-1
d_call: TRBD1
j_call: TRBJ2-7
cdr3_aa: CSARSLTGADPSYEQYF

v_call: TRBV12-5
d_call: TRBD1
j_call: TRBJ1-1
cdr3_aa: CASGVSGGSEAFF

v_call: TRBV5-1
d_call: .
j_call: TRBJ2-5
cdr3_aa: CASSLARGGGRDEQYF

v_call: TRBV10-3
d_call: .
j_call: TRBJ1-6
cdr3_aa: CAISEAENNNSPLHF